This T cell receptor (beta chain) was identified in a study of control samples from healthy donors and cancer patients. The protocol was immunoSEQ multiplex PCR, while the TCRdb copy is restricted to in-frame clones and leaves out a portion. The table records about 90,000 clones, roughly 93% of them present only once. Sequenced sample: blood. The sequence came from a woman under 40 in good health.

The CDR3 region is CASSPYPGSDNEQFF. The DNA of the CDR3 is TGTGCCAGCAGTCCCTATCCCGGGTCCGACAATGAGCAGTTCTTC. V and J are TRBV28 and TRBJ2-1; D is unclear. Trimming shortened V by 5 bases and J by 5 bases, and 16 bases separated the two germline ends. Germline CDR1 and CDR2: MDHEN and SYDVKM. CDR3 length: 15 amino acids.